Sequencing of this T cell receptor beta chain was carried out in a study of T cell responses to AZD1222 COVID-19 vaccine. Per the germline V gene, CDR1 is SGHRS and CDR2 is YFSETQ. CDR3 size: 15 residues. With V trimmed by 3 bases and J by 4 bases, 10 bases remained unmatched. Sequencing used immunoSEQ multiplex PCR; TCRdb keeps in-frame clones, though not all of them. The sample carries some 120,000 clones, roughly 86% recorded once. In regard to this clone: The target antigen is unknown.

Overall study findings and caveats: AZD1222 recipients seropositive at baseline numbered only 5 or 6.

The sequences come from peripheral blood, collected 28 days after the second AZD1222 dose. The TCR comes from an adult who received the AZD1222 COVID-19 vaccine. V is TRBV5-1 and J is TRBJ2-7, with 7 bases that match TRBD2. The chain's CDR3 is CASSSAGTTFYEQYF. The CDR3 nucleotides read TGCGCCAGCAGCTCCGCCGGGACTACCTTTTACGAGCAGTACTTC.